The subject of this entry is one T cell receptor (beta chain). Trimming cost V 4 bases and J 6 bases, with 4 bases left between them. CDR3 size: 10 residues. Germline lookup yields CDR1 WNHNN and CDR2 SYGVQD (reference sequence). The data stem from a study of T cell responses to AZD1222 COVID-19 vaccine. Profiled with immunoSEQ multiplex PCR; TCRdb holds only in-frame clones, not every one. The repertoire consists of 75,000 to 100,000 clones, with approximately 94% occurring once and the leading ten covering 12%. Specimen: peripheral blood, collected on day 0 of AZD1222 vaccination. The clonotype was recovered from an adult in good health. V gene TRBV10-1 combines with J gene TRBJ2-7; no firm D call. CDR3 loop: CASSATEQYF. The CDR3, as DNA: TGCGCCAGCAGTGCTACCGAGCAGTACTTC.